Listed below are T cell receptor beta chains from one sample, sequenced in a study of response to subunit inactivated influenza vaccine. TCRdb used MiXCR to reprocess the RT-PCR reads, holding one entry per CDR3 protein. The sample contains around 850,000 distinct CDR3 sequences, under 20% of which appear only once. The starting material was PBMCs from blood, obtained 5 days after vaccination. The origin of the receptors is a man over 45 who received an inactivated influenza vaccine. Each CDR3 is given with its conserved first and last residue.

18 | TRBV4-3 | CASSQEPGGLAGYNEQFF
13 | TRBV20-1 | CSATDPSGNEQFF
15 | TRBV7-9 | CASSSLDRGYNEQFF
15 | TRBV5-6 | CASSNRDRGSNEQFF
13 | TRBV29-1 | CSVTGGMNTEAFF
14 | TRBV12-3/TRBV12-4 | CASRLSETYDEQYF
15 | TRBV7-2 | CASSDNGTPYNEQFF
12 | TRBV20-1 | CSAGQINQPQHF
16 | TRBV6-1 | CASTITWPPSYNEQFF
15 | TRBV5-1 | CASSDGTSGSGELFF
15 | TRBV7-9 | CASLLGLAGGETQYF
13 | TRBV15 | CATSRESTGELFF
14 | TRBV5-1 | CASSLAGGVYEQYF
17 | TRBV7-9 | CASSPRITGYSYNEQFF
15 | TRBV7-9 | CASSLAAVYSYEQYF
14 | TRBV10-3 | CATESGGYTGELFF
12 | TRBV5-1 | CASSLSNTEAFF
16 | TRBV5-1 | CASRNPGQGWSGELFF
14 | TRBV20-1 | CSARPKGVDTEAFF
15 | TRBV7-2 | CASSIGQGNTGELFF
16 | TRBV6-2/TRBV6-3 | CASTPPRGRTNTEAFF
12 | TRBV29-1 | CSVVRGTYEQYF
15 | TRBV7-2 | CASSPLAGHTDTQYF
14 | TRBV10-3 | CAISELGSYYEQYF
12 | TRBV20-1 | CSARAGEAEQFF
13 | TRBV20-1 | CSARAFREDTIYF
16 | TRBV12-3/TRBV12-4 | CASSFDPGGSSYEQYF
13 | TRBV18 | CASSPPQSVIQYF
16 | TRBV18 | CASSPMGALHTGELFF
14 | TRBV5-6 | CASSSAGLQETQYF
15 | TRBV2 | CASTATVANTGELFF
17 | TRBV25-1 | CASTGPRTAPSYNEQFF
16 | TRBV3-1 | CASSQDFPTGKYEQYF
15 | TRBV5-1 | CASSFSGGSSYEQYF
14 | TRBV20-1 | CSAPGQGADYEQYF
17 | TRBV11-2 | CASSPRGGAGGQETQYF
14 | TRBV29-1 | CSVTSGRLRYEQYF
17 | TRBV12-3/TRBV12-4 | CASSPPRTSGRDQEQYF
14 | TRBV29-1 | CSDEGRDRLYGYTF